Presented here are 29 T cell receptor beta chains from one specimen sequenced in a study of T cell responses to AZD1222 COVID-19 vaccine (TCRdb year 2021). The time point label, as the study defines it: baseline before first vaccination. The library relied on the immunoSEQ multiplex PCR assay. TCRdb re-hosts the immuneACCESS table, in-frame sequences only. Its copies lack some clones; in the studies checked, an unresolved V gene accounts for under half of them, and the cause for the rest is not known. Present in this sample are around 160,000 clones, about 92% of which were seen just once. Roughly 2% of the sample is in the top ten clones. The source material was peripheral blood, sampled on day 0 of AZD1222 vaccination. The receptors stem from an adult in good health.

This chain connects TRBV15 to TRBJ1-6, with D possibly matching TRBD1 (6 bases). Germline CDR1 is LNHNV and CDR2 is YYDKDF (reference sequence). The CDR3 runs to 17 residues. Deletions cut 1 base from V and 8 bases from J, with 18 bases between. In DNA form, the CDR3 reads TGTGCCACCAGCAGAGGTGGGCGTGGCAGGGGTGATTCACCCCTCCACTTT. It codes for CATSRGGRGRGDSPLHF.

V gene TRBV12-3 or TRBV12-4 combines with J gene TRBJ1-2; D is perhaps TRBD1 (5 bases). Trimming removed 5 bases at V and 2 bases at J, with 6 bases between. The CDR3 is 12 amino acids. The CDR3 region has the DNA TGTGCCAGCAGTAGACAGAACTATGGCTACACCTTC. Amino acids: CASSRQNYGYTF.

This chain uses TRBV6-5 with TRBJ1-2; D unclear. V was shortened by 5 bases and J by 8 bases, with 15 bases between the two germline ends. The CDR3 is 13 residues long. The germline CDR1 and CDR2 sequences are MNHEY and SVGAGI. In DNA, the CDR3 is TGTGCCAGCAGTCAGTCGCCGGGGAGGGGCTACACCTTC. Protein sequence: CASSQSPGRGYTF.

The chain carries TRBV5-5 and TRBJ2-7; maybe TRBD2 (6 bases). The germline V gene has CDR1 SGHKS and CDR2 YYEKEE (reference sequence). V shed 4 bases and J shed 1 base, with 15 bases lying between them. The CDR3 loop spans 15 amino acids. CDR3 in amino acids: CASSLTGTSSYEQYF. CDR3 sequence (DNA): TGTGCCAGCAGCCTCACCGGGACTTCTTCCTACGAGCAGTACTTC.

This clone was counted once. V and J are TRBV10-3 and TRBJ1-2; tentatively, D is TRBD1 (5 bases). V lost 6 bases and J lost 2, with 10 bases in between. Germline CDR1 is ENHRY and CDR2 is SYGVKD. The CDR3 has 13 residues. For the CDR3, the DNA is TGTGCCATCAGCGGGACTGTGAACTATGGCTACACCTTC. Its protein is CAISGTVNYGYTF.

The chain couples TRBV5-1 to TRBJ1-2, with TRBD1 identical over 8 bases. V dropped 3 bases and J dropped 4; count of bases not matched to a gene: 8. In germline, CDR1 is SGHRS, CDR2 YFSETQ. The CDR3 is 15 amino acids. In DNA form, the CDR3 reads TGCGCCAGCAGCTCAGACAGGGGAAAGGGCTATGGCTACACCTTC. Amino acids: CASSSDRGKGYGYTF.

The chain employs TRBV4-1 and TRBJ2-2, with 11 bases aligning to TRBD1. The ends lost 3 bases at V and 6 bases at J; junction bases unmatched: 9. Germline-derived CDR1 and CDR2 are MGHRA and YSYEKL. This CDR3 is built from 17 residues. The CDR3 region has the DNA TGCGCCAGCAGCCAGCCCCCCGGACAGGGGGCCCCCGGGGAGCTGTTTTTT. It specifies CASSQPPGQGAPGELFF.

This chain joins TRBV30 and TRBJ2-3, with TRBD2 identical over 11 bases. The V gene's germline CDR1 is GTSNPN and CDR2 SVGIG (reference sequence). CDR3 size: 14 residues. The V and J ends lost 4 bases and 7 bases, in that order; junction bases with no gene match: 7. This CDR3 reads CAWTLAGVGNTQYF. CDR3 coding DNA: TGTGCCTGGACACTAGCGGGAGTGGGGAATACGCAGTATTTT.

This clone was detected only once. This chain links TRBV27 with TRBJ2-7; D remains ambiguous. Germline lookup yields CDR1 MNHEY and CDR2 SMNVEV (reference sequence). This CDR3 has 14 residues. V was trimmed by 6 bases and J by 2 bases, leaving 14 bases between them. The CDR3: CASSHKGPPYEQYF. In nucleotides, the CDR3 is TGTGCCAGCAGCCACAAGGGCCCTCCCTACGAGCAGTACTTC.

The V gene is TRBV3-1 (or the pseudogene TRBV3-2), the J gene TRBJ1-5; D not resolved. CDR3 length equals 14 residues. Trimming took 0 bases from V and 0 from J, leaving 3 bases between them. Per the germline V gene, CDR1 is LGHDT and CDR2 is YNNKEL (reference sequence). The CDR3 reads CASSQDFSNQPQHF. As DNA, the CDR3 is TGTGCCAGCAGCCAAGACTTTAGCAATCAGCCCCAGCATTTT.

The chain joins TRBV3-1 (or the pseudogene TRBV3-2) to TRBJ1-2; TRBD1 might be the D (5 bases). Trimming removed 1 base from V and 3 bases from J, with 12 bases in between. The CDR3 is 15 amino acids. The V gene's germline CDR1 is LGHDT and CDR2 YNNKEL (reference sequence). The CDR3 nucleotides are TGTGCCAGCAGCCAAGTGCAGGGTCAGGACTATGGCTACACCTTC. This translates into CASSQVQGQDYGYTF.

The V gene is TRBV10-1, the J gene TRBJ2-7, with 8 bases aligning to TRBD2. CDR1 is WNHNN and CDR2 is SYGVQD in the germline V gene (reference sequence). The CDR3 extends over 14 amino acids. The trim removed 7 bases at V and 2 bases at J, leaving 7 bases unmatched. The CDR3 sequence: CASIPRGGTYEQYF. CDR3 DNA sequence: TGCGCCAGCATCCCCCGGGGGGGAACCTACGAGCAGTACTTC.

CDR3 in amino acids: CASSSLPGLAGARSYEQYF. CDR3 bases: TGTGCCAGCAGCTCCCTCCCGGGACTAGCGGGAGCCCGGTCCTACGAGCAGTACTTC. V and J are TRBV13 and TRBJ2-7; TRBD2 aligns across 14 bases. In germline, CDR1 is PRHDT, CDR2 FYEKMQ (reference sequence). Trimming took 4 bases from V and 1 from J; bases not matched to a gene: 12. The CDR3 has 19 residues. The variable domain in full, completed from reference TRBV13 and TRBJ2-7, reads AAGVIQSPRHLIKEKRETATLKCYPIPRHDTVYWYQQGPGQDPQFLISFYEKMQSDKGSIPDRFSAQQFSDYHSELNMSSLELGDSALYFCASSSLPGLAGARSYEQYFGPGTRLTVT.

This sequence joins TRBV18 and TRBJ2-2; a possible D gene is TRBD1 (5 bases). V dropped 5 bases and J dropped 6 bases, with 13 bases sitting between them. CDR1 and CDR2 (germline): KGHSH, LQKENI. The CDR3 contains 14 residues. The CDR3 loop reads CASSTGPTAGELFF. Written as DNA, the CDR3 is TGTGCCAGCTCAACAGGTCCTACCGCCGGGGAGCTGTTTTTT. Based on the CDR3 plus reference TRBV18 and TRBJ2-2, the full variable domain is NAGVMQNPRHLVRRRGQEARLRCSPMKGHSHVYWYRQLPEEGLKFMVYLQKENIIDESGMPKERFSAEFPKEGPSILRIQQVVRGDSAAYFCASSTGPTAGELFFGEGSRLTVL.

The CDR3 reads CASSQRMLTGPNEKLFF. The CDR3, as DNA: TGTGCCAGCAGCCAACGTATGCTGACAGGCCCTAATGAAAAACTGTTTTTT. This chain links TRBV3-1 (or the pseudogene TRBV3-2) with TRBJ1-4; D perhaps matches TRBD1 (6 bases). The CDR3 covers 17 residues. CDR1 is LGHDT, CDR2 YNNKEL, per germline (reference sequence). Trimming stripped 2 bases from V and 3 bases from J, with 16 bases between.

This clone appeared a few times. As DNA, the CDR3 is TGTGCCAGCAGCTCCGGCTTGGGATCACCCCTCCACTTT. This translates into CASSSGLGSPLHF. V gene TRBV7-8 combines with J gene TRBJ1-6, with unresolved D. The V gene lost 4 bases and the J gene lost 10 bases, with 11 bases spanning the gap. CDR1 is SGHVS, CDR2 FQNEAQ, per germline. The CDR3 extends over 13 amino acids.

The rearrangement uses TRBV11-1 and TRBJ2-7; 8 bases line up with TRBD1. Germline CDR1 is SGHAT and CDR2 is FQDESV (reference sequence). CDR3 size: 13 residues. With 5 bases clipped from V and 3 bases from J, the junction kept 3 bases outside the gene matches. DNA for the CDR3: TGTGCCAGCAGCAGACAGGGGTTCTACGAGCAGTACTTC. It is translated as CASSRQGFYEQYF.

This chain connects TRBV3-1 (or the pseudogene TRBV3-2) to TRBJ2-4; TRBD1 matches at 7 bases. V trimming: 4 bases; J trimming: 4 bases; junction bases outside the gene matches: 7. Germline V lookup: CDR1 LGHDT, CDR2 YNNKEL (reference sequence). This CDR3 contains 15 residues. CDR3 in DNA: TGTGCCAGCAGCCCCGTAGGGACAGAAAAAAACATTCAGTACTTC. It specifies CASSPVGTEKNIQYF.

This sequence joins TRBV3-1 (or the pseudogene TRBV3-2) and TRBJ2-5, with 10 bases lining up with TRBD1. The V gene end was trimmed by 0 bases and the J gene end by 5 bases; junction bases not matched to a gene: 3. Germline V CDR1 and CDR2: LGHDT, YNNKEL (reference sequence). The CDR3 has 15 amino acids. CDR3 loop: CASSQDDRGQETQYF. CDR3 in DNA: TGTGCCAGCAGCCAAGACGACAGGGGGCAGGAGACCCAGTACTTC.

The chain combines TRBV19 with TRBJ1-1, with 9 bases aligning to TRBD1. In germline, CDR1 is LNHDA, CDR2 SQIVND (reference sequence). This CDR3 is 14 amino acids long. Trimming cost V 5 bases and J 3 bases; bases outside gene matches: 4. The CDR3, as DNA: TGTGCCAGTAGTCCCGGACAGGGGCACACTGAAGCTTTCTTT. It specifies CASSPGQGHTEAFF.

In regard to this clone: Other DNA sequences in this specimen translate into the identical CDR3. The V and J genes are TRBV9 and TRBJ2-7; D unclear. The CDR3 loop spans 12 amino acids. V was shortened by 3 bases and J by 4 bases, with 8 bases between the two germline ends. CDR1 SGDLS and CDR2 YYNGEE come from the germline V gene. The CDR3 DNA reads TGTGCCAGCAGCGGAGACGGTTACGAGCAGTACTTC. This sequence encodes CASSGDGYEQYF.

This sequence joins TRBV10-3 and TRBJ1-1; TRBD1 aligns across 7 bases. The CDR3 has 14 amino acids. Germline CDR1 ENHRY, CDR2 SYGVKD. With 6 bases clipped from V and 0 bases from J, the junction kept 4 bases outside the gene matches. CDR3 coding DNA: TGTGCCATCAGATTCGGGACAGTGAACACTGAAGCTTTCTTT. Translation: CAIRFGTVNTEAFF.

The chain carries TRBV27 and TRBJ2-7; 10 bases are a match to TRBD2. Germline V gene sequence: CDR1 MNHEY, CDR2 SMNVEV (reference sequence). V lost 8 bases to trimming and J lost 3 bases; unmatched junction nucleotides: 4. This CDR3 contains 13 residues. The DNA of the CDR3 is TGTGCCAGCTCTAGCGGGGGAGGCTACGAGCAGTACTTC. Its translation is CASSSGGGYEQYF.

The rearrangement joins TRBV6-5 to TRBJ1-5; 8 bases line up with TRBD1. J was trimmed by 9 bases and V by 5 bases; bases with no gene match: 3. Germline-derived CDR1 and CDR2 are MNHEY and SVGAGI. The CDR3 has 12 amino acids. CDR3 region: CASSPTGGPQHF. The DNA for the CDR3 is TGTGCCAGCAGTCCTACAGGGGGGCCCCAGCATTTT.

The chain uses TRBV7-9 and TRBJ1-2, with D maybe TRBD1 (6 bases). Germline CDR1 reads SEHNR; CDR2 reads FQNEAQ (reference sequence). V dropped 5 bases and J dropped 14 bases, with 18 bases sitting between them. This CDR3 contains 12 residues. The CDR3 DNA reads TGTGCCAGCAGCATGAACCCGCAGGGGAGAACCTTC. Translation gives CASSMNPQGRTF.

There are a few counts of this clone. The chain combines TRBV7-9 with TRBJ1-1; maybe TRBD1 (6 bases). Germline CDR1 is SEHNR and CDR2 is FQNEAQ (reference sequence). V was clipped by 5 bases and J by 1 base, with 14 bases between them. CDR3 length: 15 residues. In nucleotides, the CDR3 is TGTGCCAGCAGCCCGTCAGGGGCGGAGAACACTGAAGCTTTCTTT. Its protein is CASSPSGAENTEAFF.

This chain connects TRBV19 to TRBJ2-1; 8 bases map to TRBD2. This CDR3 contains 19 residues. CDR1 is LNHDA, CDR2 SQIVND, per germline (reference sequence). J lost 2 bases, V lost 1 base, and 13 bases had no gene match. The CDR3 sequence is CASSIGQGKGGRTYNEQFF. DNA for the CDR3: TGTGCCAGTAGTATAGGCCAGGGGAAAGGCGGGAGGACCTACAATGAGCAGTTCTTC.

CDR3 sequence: CASSSFTGGTEAFF. Written as DNA, the CDR3 is TGTGCCAGCAGCTCCTTCACAGGGGGCACTGAAGCTTTCTTT. The chain carries TRBV11-2 and TRBJ1-1, with TRBD1 identical over 8 bases. With V trimmed by 4 bases and J by 4 bases, 5 bases remained unmatched. CDR3 size: 14 residues. CDR1 is SGHAT, CDR2 FQNNGV, per germline.

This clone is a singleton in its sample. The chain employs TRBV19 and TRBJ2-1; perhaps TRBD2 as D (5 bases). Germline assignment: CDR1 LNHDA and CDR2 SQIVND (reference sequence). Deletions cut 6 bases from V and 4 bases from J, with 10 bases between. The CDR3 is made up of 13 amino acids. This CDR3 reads CASSPRGYNEQFF. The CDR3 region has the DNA TGTGCCAGTAGCCCCCGGGGTTACAATGAGCAGTTCTTC.